This is a list of T cell receptor beta chains from one sample in a study of shared clonotypes between healthy human individuals. Produced via immunoSEQ multiplex PCR; TCRdb's table is partial and in-frame only. The sample holds about half a million clones, approximately 80% seen once. Specimen: PBMCs. Receptor source: a middle-aged woman in good health. Some clones in this sample may be carry-over from other donors' samples. Both conserved end residues are part of each CDR3. The order of the fields is J gene, clone size, D gene, V gene, CDR3 DNA, CDR3 protein. A D gene is named only where the DNA matches it firmly. Clone size is given for some rows only: seen once, a few or many times, or a class if the clone is expanded.

J gene: TRBJ2-3; clone size: -; D gene: TRBD1; V gene: TRBV27; CDR3 DNA: TGTGCCAGCAGCCTTGGACAGGGGCTACCCAACACAGATACGCAGTATTTT; CDR3 protein: CASSLGQGLPNTDTQYF
J gene: TRBJ2-2; clone size: -; D gene: TRBD2; V gene: TRBV7-3; CDR3 DNA: TGTGCCAGCAGCTTATCGCTAGCGGGAGAATGGGGCACCGGGGAGCTGTTTTTT; CDR3 protein: CASSLSLAGEWGTGELFF
J gene: TRBJ2-1; clone size: -; D gene: TRBD2; V gene: TRBV7-2; CDR3 DNA: TGTGCCAGCAGCTTAGCTGGGACTAGTACGAATGAGCAGTTCTTC; CDR3 protein: CASSLAGTSTNEQFF
J gene: TRBJ2-5; clone size: -; D gene: TRBD2; V gene: TRBV7-2; CDR3 DNA: TGTGCCAGCGGCTTTCAGCGGGGACAAGAGACCCAGTACTTC; CDR3 protein: CASGFQRGQETQYF
J gene: TRBJ2-6; clone size: -; D gene: -; V gene: TRBV7-7; CDR3 DNA: TGTGCCAGCAGCTTATCGCCCCCGGGCTCTGGGGCCAACGTCCTGACTTTC; CDR3 protein: CASSLSPPGSGANVLTF
J gene: TRBJ1-3; clone size: -; D gene: -; V gene: TRBV4-2; CDR3 DNA: TGTGCCAGCAGCCAAGTCATAGGTAGAGACTCTGGAAACACCATATATTTT; CDR3 protein: CASSQVIGRDSGNTIYF
J gene: TRBJ2-2; clone size: -; D gene: TRBD2; V gene: TRBV7-7; CDR3 DNA: TGTGCTAGCAGGTATGGCGGGAGCTGGAACACCGGGGAGCTGTTTTTT; CDR3 protein: CASRYGGSWNTGELFF
J gene: TRBJ1-3; clone size: few; D gene: -; V gene: TRBV30; CDR3 DNA: TGTGCCTGGACAGTCTCTGGAAACACCATATATTTT; CDR3 protein: CAWTVSGNTIYF
J gene: TRBJ2-7; clone size: -; D gene: TRBD2; V gene: TRBV9; CDR3 DNA: TGTGCCAGCAGCGTAGCGGGACTAGCGGGAAAGGACGAGCAGTACTTC; CDR3 protein: CASSVAGLAGKDEQYF
J gene: TRBJ1-4; clone size: -; D gene: -; V gene: TRBV4-1; CDR3 DNA: TGCGCCAGCAGCCAAGGCGAGGCCTCTAATGAAAAACTGTTTTTT; CDR3 protein: CASSQGEASNEKLFF
J gene: TRBJ2-3; clone size: few; D gene: TRBD2; V gene: TRBV5-1; CDR3 DNA: TGCGCCAGCAGCTTGGTTGACTGGACTAGCGCTAGCACAGATACGCAGTATTTT; CDR3 protein: CASSLVDWTSASTDTQYF
J gene: TRBJ2-3; clone size: -; D gene: -; V gene: TRBV5-4; CDR3 DNA: TGTGCCAGCTCCTGGGGGCCAGATACGCAGTATTTT; CDR3 protein: CASSWGPDTQYF
J gene: TRBJ2-7; clone size: -; D gene: TRBD1; V gene: TRBV27; CDR3 DNA: TGTGCCAGTGGACAGGGCAGCTCCTACGAGCAGTACTTC; CDR3 protein: CASGQGSSYEQYF
J gene: TRBJ2-7; clone size: -; D gene: -; V gene: TRBV5-4; CDR3 DNA: TGTGCCAGCAGCTCTGGACAGCCTGGGGGGGAGCAGTACTTC; CDR3 protein: CASSSGQPGGEQYF
J gene: TRBJ2-5; clone size: -; D gene: TRBD2; V gene: TRBV7-2; CDR3 DNA: TGTGCCAGCAGCTTAGCGCCGGGAGGGGGAGAACAAGAGACCCAGTACTTC; CDR3 protein: CASSLAPGGGEQETQYF
J gene: TRBJ2-3; clone size: -; D gene: -; V gene: TRBV7-3; CDR3 DNA: TGTGCCAGCAGCTTAGGGTCTAGCGTCACAGATACGCAGTATTTT; CDR3 protein: CASSLGSSVTDTQYF
J gene: TRBJ2-7; clone size: many; D gene: -; V gene: TRBV21-1; CDR3 DNA: TGTGCCAGCAGCAAAGCGGGGGGCGCCTGGGTTATCAGTTACGAGCAGTACTTC; CDR3 protein: CASSKAGGAWVISYEQYF
J gene: TRBJ2-7; clone size: -; D gene: -; V gene: TRBV29-1; CDR3 DNA: TGCAGAAAGTTCAGCCACGAGCAGTACTTC; CDR3 protein: CRKFSHEQYF
J gene: TRBJ1-4; clone size: once; D gene: -; V gene: TRBV5-1; CDR3 DNA: TGCGCCAGCAGCTTGGACCCTGGGGGTGAAAAACTGTTTTTT; CDR3 protein: CASSLDPGGEKLFF
J gene: TRBJ2-3; clone size: -; D gene: TRBD2; V gene: TRBV7-2; CDR3 DNA: TGTGCCAGCAGCTTAGCGGGACTAGTAGGCGCAGATACGCAGTATTTT; CDR3 protein: CASSLAGLVGADTQYF
J gene: TRBJ2-7; clone size: once; D gene: TRBD1; V gene: TRBV5-6; CDR3 DNA: TGTGCCAGCAGCTTCCCCGGGACAGACGAGCAGTACTTC; CDR3 protein: CASSFPGTDEQYF
J gene: TRBJ2-1; clone size: -; D gene: -; V gene: TRBV7-3; CDR3 DNA: TGTGCCAGCAGCTTAAACCCTTCTACCACATGGGGGCAGTTCTTC; CDR3 protein: CASSLNPSTTWGQFF
J gene: TRBJ2-2; clone size: -; D gene: -; V gene: TRBV9; CDR3 DNA: TGTGCCAGCAGTTCCAAGGAACAGGACTATACAAACGGGGAGCTGTTTTTT; CDR3 protein: CASSSKEQDYTNGELFF
J gene: TRBJ2-7; clone size: -; D gene: TRBD1; V gene: TRBV10-2; CDR3 DNA: TGCGCCAGCAGGACAGGGGGTGAAGCCTACGAGCAGTACTTC; CDR3 protein: CASRTGGEAYEQYF
J gene: TRBJ1-3; clone size: -; D gene: -; V gene: TRBV9; CDR3 DNA: TGTGCCAGCAGCTTCGGACCTGCCTCTGGAAACACCATATATTTT; CDR3 protein: CASSFGPASGNTIYF
J gene: TRBJ1-1; clone size: -; D gene: -; V gene: TRBV5-6; CDR3 DNA: TGTGCCAGCAGCTTGGGTGGTCAGTTGAACACTGAAGCTTTCTTT; CDR3 protein: CASSLGGQLNTEAFF
J gene: TRBJ2-5; clone size: -; D gene: -; V gene: TRBV9; CDR3 DNA: TGTGCCAGCAGCGTAGAGGGGCGGTTCGAGACCCAGTACTTC; CDR3 protein: CASSVEGRFETQYF
J gene: TRBJ2-3; clone size: -; D gene: -; V gene: TRBV5-1; CDR3 DNA: TGCGCCAGCAGCTTGGAGTGGCGGGAAACAGATACGCAGTATTTT; CDR3 protein: CASSLEWRETDTQYF
J gene: TRBJ1-5; clone size: -; D gene: -; V gene: TRBV5-1; CDR3 DNA: TGCGCCAGCAGCTTGTCTGGCGGCACTAGCAATCAGCCCCAGCATTTT; CDR3 protein: CASSLSGGTSNQPQHF
J gene: TRBJ1-2; clone size: -; D gene: -; V gene: TRBV25-1; CDR3 DNA: TGTGCCAGCAGTGTCGGAGGACCTGGCTATGGCTACACCTTC; CDR3 protein: CASSVGGPGYGYTF
J gene: TRBJ2-7; clone size: -; D gene: TRBD1; V gene: TRBV28; CDR3 DNA: TGTGCCAGCACCGACCATCCGGGACAGGTCCTCTACGAGCAGTACTTC; CDR3 protein: CASTDHPGQVLYEQYF
J gene: TRBJ2-7; clone size: -; D gene: -; V gene: TRBV4-2; CDR3 DNA: TGTGCCAGCAGCCAAGTCTACGACACTGCGGGACAGATCTACGAGCAGTACTTC; CDR3 protein: CASSQVYDTAGQIYEQYF
J gene: TRBJ2-7; clone size: -; D gene: TRBD2; V gene: TRBV2; CDR3 DNA: TGTGCCAGCAGGGAAAGGACTAGCGGGAGTGGCGAGCAGTACTTC; CDR3 protein: CASRERTSGSGEQYF
J gene: TRBJ1-5; clone size: -; D gene: -; V gene: TRBV30; CDR3 DNA: TGTGCCTGGAGTGGCGGGAGCAATCAGCCCCAGCATTTT; CDR3 protein: CAWSGGSNQPQHF
J gene: TRBJ2-1; clone size: -; D gene: -; V gene: TRBV7-3; CDR3 DNA: TGTGCCAGCAGCTTAGGGGAGAACAATGAGCAGTTCTTC; CDR3 protein: CASSLGENNEQFF
J gene: TRBJ2-7; clone size: -; D gene: TRBD1; V gene: TRBV10-3; CDR3 DNA: TGTGCCATCAGTGTGGGGACAGGGGACTCCTACGAGCAGTACTTC; CDR3 protein: CAISVGTGDSYEQYF
J gene: TRBJ2-1; clone size: -; D gene: TRBD1; V gene: TRBV5-5; CDR3 DNA: TGTGCCAGCAGCGTGAACCCGGGACAGTCTCGCTATGAGCAGTTCTTC; CDR3 protein: CASSVNPGQSRYEQFF
J gene: TRBJ1-5; clone size: -; D gene: TRBD1; V gene: TRBV13; CDR3 DNA: TGTGCCAGCAGCAGGGGGCGCGGGCAGCCCCAGCATTTT; CDR3 protein: CASSRGRGQPQHF
J gene: TRBJ2-2; clone size: many; D gene: -; V gene: TRBV5-1; CDR3 DNA: TGCGCCAGCAGCTTATTGGCCACAAACACCGGGGAGCTGTTTTTT; CDR3 protein: CASSLLATNTGELFF
J gene: TRBJ2-1; clone size: -; D gene: TRBD2; V gene: TRBV4-1; CDR3 DNA: TGCGCCAGCAGCCAAACCGACATTCAACTAGCGGGAGACATATACAATGAGCAGTTCTTC; CDR3 protein: CASSQTDIQLAGDIYNEQFF
J gene: TRBJ2-3; clone size: -; D gene: TRBD2; V gene: TRBV15; CDR3 DNA: TGTGCCACCAGCAGAGTAGCGGGAGGGATAGATACGCAGTATTTT; CDR3 protein: CATSRVAGGIDTQYF
J gene: TRBJ1-4; clone size: -; D gene: -; V gene: TRBV28; CDR3 DNA: TGTGCCAGCAGCCTCCCCCCCAGTGAAAAACTGTTTTTT; CDR3 protein: CASSLPPSEKLFF
J gene: TRBJ2-1; clone size: -; D gene: TRBD1; V gene: TRBV10-3; CDR3 DNA: TGTGCCATCAGTGAGGAGACAGGGGTTGAATGGTCCTACAATGAGCAGTTCTTC; CDR3 protein: CAISEETGVEWSYNEQFF
J gene: TRBJ1-1; clone size: -; D gene: -; V gene: TRBV4-1; CDR3 DNA: TGCGCCAGCAGCCAAGGCGTAACGGGCGGCCAGGGGAACACTGAAGCTTTCTTT; CDR3 protein: CASSQGVTGGQGNTEAFF
J gene: TRBJ2-3; clone size: -; D gene: -; V gene: TRBV15; CDR3 DNA: TGTGCCACCAGCAGGTGGTTGAAAAAGTCCTCCACAGATACGCAGTATTTT; CDR3 protein: CATSRWLKKSSTDTQYF
J gene: TRBJ1-1; clone size: many; D gene: TRBD1; V gene: TRBV11-2; CDR3 DNA: TGTGCCAGCAGCTTATGGGGGACAGGGCATAGGAACACTGAAGCTTTCTTT; CDR3 protein: CASSLWGTGHRNTEAFF
J gene: TRBJ1-3; clone size: -; D gene: -; V gene: TRBV7-9; CDR3 DNA: TGTGCCAGCAGCTTAGTGTTCCAGGTGAGCTCTGGAAACACCATATATTTT; CDR3 protein: CASSLVFQVSSGNTIYF
J gene: TRBJ2-4; clone size: few; D gene: TRBD1; V gene: TRBV7-9; CDR3 DNA: TGTGCCAGCAGCTCCGACAGGGGACCATCAGGAAACATTCAGTACTTC; CDR3 protein: CASSSDRGPSGNIQYF
J gene: TRBJ1-6; clone size: -; D gene: -; V gene: TRBV7-3; CDR3 DNA: TGTGCCAGCAGCTTAATTGGCAGTAATTCACCCCTCCACTTT; CDR3 protein: CASSLIGSNSPLHF
J gene: TRBJ1-1; clone size: -; D gene: -; V gene: TRBV7-9; CDR3 DNA: TGTGCCAGCAGCTTAGCCGCTTGGAACACTGAAGCTTTCTTT; CDR3 protein: CASSLAAWNTEAFF
J gene: TRBJ1-1; clone size: -; D gene: TRBD1; V gene: TRBV28; CDR3 DNA: TGTGCCAGCAGTTTGGTCAGGGGGTTGTCAATGAACACTGAAGCTTTCTTT; CDR3 protein: CASSLVRGLSMNTEAFF
J gene: TRBJ1-1; clone size: -; D gene: -; V gene: TRBV11-2; CDR3 DNA: TGTGCCAGCAGCTTAAACAGGAACACTGAAGCTTTCTTT; CDR3 protein: CASSLNRNTEAFF
J gene: TRBJ1-1; clone size: -; D gene: -; V gene: TRBV18; CDR3 DNA: TGTGCCAGCTCACCACCTTCCCTCGGCGGGAACACTGAAGCTTTCTTT; CDR3 protein: CASSPPSLGGNTEAFF